This record looks at one T cell receptor beta chain sequence and its context. Its cognate antigen is unknown. This specimen belongs to a study of T cell responses to AZD1222 COVID-19 vaccine. Study conclusions and caveats: CD4 TCRs linked to vaccination spanned spike, dominating at 160-218 and 743-854. Donors were mostly white British, more females; clonal diversity possibly underestimated. Only 5 to 7 individuals given AZD1222 were seropositive at baseline. In all cases, repertoires were sampled only after the peak T cell response.

Data came from immunoSEQ multiplex PCR; TCRdb stores just in-frame clones and leaves some out. Of fewer than 200,000 clones listed, about 92% were seen once; the top ten hold 3.6%. Sequencing used peripheral blood, obtained 28 days after the second dose of the MenACWY control vaccine. The TCR sequence derives from an adult who received the MenACWY meningococcal vaccine as a control.

The CDR3 spells CASSYRQRTLNTEAFF. The CDR3 region has the DNA TGCGCCAGCAGCTACCGACAGCGGACCCTGAACACTGAAGCTTTCTTT. The chain employs TRBV5-1 and TRBJ1-1; a weak D match, TRBD1 (5 bases). Germline values: CDR1 SGHRS, CDR2 YFSETQ. This CDR3 has 16 amino acids. V dropped 3 bases and J dropped 0 bases, with 15 bases sitting between them.